The clone carrying this T cell receptor (beta chain) was recorded once. Assay: immunoSEQ multiplex PCR; the TCRdb copy retains only in-frame clones and omits some. The table shows 40,000 to 45,000 clones, with around 90% occurring only once. Germline V gives CDR1 SEHNR, CDR2 FQNEAQ (reference sequence). This CDR3 comprises 13 residues. V dropped 3 bases and J dropped 0 bases, with 3 bases sitting between them. The sample comes from a study of blood T cell repertoires in COVID-19. The sequencing sample was made of peripheral blood. The receptor was isolated from a man in his forties or fifties with active COVID-19. The genes are TRBV7-9 and TRBJ1-5; D ambiguous. CDR3 sequence: CASSFGSNQPQHF. In DNA form, the CDR3 reads TGTGCCAGCAGCTTCGGTAGCAATCAGCCCCAGCATTTT. Full variable domain (rest looked up from reference TRBV7-9 and TRBJ1-5): DTGVSQNPRHKITKRGQNVTFRCDPISEHNRLYWYRQTLGQGPEFLTYFQNEAQLEKSRLLSDRFSAERPKGSFSTLEIQRTEQGDSAMYLCASSFGSNQPQHFGDGTRLSIL.